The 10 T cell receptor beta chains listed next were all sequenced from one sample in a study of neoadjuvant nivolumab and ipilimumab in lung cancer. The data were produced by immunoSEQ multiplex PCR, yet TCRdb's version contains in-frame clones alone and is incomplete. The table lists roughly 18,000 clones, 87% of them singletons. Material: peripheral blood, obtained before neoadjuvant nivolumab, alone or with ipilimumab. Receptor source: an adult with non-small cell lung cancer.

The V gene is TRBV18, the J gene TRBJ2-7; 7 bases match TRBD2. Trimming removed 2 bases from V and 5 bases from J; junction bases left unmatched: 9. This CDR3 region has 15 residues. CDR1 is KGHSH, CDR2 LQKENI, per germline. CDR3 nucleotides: TGTGCCAGCTCACCAACTACTAGCGCCCGGCACGAGCAGTACTTC. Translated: CASSPTTSARHEQYF.

The CDR3 bases are TGTGCCAGCAGCTTAGCGCGGGGACAGACTTCGAACACCGGGGAGCTGTTTTTT. Protein product: CASSLARGQTSNTGELFF. The rearrangement uses TRBV7-9 and TRBJ2-2, with D tentatively TRBD1 (7 bases). Germline V lookup: CDR1 SEHNR, CDR2 FQNEAQ (reference sequence). The CDR3 has 18 residues. V was trimmed by 0 bases and J by 0 bases, leaving 14 bases between them.

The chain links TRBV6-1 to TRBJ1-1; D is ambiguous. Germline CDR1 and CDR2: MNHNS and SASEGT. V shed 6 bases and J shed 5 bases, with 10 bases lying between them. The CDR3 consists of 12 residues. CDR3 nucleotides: TGTGCCAGCAGCGGGGTGTTGACTGAAGCTTTCTTT. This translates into CASSGVLTEAFF.

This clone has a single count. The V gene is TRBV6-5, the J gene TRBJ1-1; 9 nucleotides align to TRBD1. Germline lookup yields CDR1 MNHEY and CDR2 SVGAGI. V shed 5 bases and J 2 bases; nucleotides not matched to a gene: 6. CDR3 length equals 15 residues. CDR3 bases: TGTGCCAGCAGTCTCGGGACAGGGTTTAACACTGAAGCTTTCTTT. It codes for CASSLGTGFNTEAFF.

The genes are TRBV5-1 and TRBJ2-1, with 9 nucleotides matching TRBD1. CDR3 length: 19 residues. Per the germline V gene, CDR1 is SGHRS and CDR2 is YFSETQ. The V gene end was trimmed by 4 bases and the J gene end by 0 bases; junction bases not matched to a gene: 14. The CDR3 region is CASSPFPPGQGISYNEQFF. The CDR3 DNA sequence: TGCGCCAGCAGCCCCTTTCCTCCGGGACAGGGAATCTCCTACAATGAGCAGTTCTTC. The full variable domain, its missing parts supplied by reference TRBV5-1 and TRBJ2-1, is KAGVTQTPRYLIKTRGQQVTLSCSPISGHRSVSWYQQTPGQGLQFLFEYFSETQRNKGNFPGRFSGRQFSNSRSEMNVSTLELGDSALYLCASSPFPPGQGISYNEQFFGPGTRLTVL.

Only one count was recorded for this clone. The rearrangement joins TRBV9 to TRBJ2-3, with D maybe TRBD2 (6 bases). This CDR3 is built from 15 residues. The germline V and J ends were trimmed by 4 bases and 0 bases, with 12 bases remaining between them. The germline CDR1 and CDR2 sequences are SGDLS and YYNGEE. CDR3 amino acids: CASSTEGRSTDTQYF. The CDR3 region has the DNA TGTGCCAGCAGCACGGAGGGGAGAAGCACAGATACGCAGTATTTT.

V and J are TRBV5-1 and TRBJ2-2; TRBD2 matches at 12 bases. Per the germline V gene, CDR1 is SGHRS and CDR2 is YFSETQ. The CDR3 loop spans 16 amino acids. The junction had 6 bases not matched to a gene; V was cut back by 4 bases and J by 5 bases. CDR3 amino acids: CASSQTSGRRTGELFF. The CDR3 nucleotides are TGCGCCAGCAGCCAGACTAGCGGGAGAAGGACCGGGGAGCTGTTTTTT. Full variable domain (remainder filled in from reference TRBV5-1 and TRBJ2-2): KAGVTQTPRYLIKTRGQQVTLSCSPISGHRSVSWYQQTPGQGLQFLFEYFSETQRNKGNFPGRFSGRQFSNSRSEMNVSTLELGDSALYLCASSQTSGRRTGELFFGEGSRLTVL.

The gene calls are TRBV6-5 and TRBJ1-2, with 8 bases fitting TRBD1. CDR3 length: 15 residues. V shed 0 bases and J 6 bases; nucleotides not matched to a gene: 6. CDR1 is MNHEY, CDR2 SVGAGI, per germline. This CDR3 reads CASSYSITGGHGYTF. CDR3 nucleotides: TGTGCCAGCAGTTACTCCATTACAGGGGGGCATGGCTACACCTTC.

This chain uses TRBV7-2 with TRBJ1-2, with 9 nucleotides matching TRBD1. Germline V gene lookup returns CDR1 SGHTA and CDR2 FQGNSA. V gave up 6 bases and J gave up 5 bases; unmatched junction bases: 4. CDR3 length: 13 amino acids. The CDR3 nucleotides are TGTGCCAGCAGTACAGGGGGCGGGTATGGCTACACCTTC. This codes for CASSTGGGYGYTF.

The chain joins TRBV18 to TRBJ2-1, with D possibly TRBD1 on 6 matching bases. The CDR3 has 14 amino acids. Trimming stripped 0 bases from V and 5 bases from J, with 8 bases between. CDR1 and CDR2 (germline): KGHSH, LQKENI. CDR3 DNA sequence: TGTGCCAGCTCACCACCGGGACAAGACAATGAGCAGTTCTTC. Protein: CASSPPGQDNEQFF. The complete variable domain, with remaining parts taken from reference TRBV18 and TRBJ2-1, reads NAGVMQNPRHLVRRRGQEARLRCSPMKGHSHVYWYRQLPEEGLKFMVYLQKENIIDESGMPKERFSAEFPKEGPSILRIQQVVRGDSAAYFCASSPPGQDNEQFFGPGTRLTVL.